This TCR beta chain was identified during a study of T cell repertoires in cytomegalovirus infection. As for the study in general: Public signatures in TCR beta pointed to CMV infection and matching HLA type. Whole-study findings and limits: HLA-C-restricted CMV clonotypes gave the most frequent clonotype in two of eight donors.

The V segment lost 4 bases and the J segment 4 bases; nucleotides outside the gene matches: 21. The CDR3 is made up of 20 amino acids. Germline values: CDR1 LGHNA, CDR2 YSLEER. MiXCR, run by TCRdb on the reads, gives a single entry per CDR3 protein. The sample has some 77,000 distinct CDR3 sequences; around 3.4% are singletons. The table lists this clonotype with many counts. Its cognate antigen is unknown. The sequence came from a human donor in good health (CMV status not recorded). Some clones in this sample may be carry-over from other donors' samples. The V gene is TRBV4-3, the J gene TRBJ2-3, with 9 bases matching TRBD1. The specimen was PBMCs. CDR3 sequence (DNA): TGCGCCAGCAGCCTGGGGAATCAAGCACAGGGGGCGGTTGGGCCAGATACGCAGTATTTT. Translation gives CASSLGNQAQGAVGPDTQYF.